This T cell receptor (beta chain) comes out of a study of blood T cell repertoires in COVID-19. Assay: immunoSEQ multiplex PCR; the TCRdb copy retains only in-frame clones and omits some. Seen here are about 230,000 clones, 80% to 85% observed once, and the top ten hold more than 25%. This CDR3 is 17 amino acids long. J gave up 2 bases and V 0 bases, and 6 bases lay outside the gene matches. CDR1 is MNHEY, CDR2 SVGEGT, per germline. The sequenced material came from peripheral blood. This sequence originates from a man aged 35 to 55 with acute or convalescent COVID-19. The rearrangement joins TRBV6-2 or TRBV6-3 to TRBJ2-1, with 8 bases lining up with TRBD2. As DNA, the CDR3 is TGTGCCAGCAGTTACTCCAGCGGGAGCATTCCCTACAATGAGCAGTTCTTC. Translated, it gives CASSYSSGSIPYNEQFF.